A selection of T cell receptor beta chains follows, all from one sample in a study of T-cell memory formation after mild COVID-19. MiXCR, applied by TCRdb to the 5' RACE reads, yields one record per CDR3 protein. This table has 550,000 to 700,000 distinct CDR3 sequences, 15% to 20% appearing once. The specimen sequenced was PBMCs or a T cell subset sorted from them (not recorded which). The receptors originated from an adult woman who had mild COVID-19 (a few samples of this study predate the infection). Cell type and time point are not known. The CDR3 runs from the conserved cysteine through the conserved F or W. The D gene is left open where the match is weak. Clone sizes are given selectively: once, few, many, or a class where the clone is expanded.

j_gene: TRBJ2-4; abundance: NA; v_gene: TRBV6-2/TRBV6-3; d_gene: TRBD2; CDR3nt: TGTGCCAGCAGCCAGACCCCAGGACTAGCGGGAGCCAAAGGGTCCCATCGTACTATTCAGTACTTC; CDR3aa: CASSQTPGLAGAKGSHRTIQYF
j_gene: TRBJ2-1; abundance: NA; v_gene: TRBV9; d_gene: NA; CDR3nt: TGTGCCAGCAGCGTAGGGATTGGGTCGTACAATGAGCAGTTCTTC; CDR3aa: CASSVGIGSYNEQFF
j_gene: TRBJ1-2; abundance: NA; v_gene: TRBV7-9; d_gene: TRBD1; CDR3nt: TGTGCCAGCAGTTTGGTGTGGAGACAGGGGGACTATGGCTACACCTTC; CDR3aa: CASSLVWRQGDYGYTF
j_gene: TRBJ2-7; abundance: NA; v_gene: TRBV6-1; d_gene: NA; CDR3nt: TGTGCCAGCAGTGAAGCTGCCCGAGCCTACGAGCAGTACTTC; CDR3aa: CASSEAARAYEQYF
j_gene: TRBJ2-2; abundance: NA; v_gene: TRBV28; d_gene: TRBD1; CDR3nt: TGTGCCAGCAGCGTTTATCAACTCCGGGACAGGGGAGGGACCGGGGAGCTGTTTTTT; CDR3aa: CASSVYQLRDRGGTGELFF
j_gene: TRBJ2-1; abundance: NA; v_gene: TRBV5-1; d_gene: TRBD1; CDR3nt: TGCGCCAGCAGCTTGGCCGTCGGGACAGGGTCGAATGAGCAGTTCTTC; CDR3aa: CASSLAVGTGSNEQFF
j_gene: TRBJ2-1; abundance: few; v_gene: TRBV5-1; d_gene: TRBD1; CDR3nt: TGCGCCAGCAGCGTGGACAGGGATTCCAATGAGCAGTTCTTC; CDR3aa: CASSVDRDSNEQFF
j_gene: TRBJ1-1; abundance: few; v_gene: TRBV20-1; d_gene: NA; CDR3nt: TGCAGTGCTAGAGATGCCGGGGGGCCTCACGCTGAAGCTTTCTTT; CDR3aa: CSARDAGGPHAEAFF
j_gene: TRBJ2-1; abundance: NA; v_gene: TRBV24-1; d_gene: NA; CDR3nt: TGTGCCACCAGTTTCGGGTCGGTATCCTACAATGAGCAGTTCTTC; CDR3aa: CATSFGSVSYNEQFF
j_gene: TRBJ1-2; abundance: NA; v_gene: TRBV29-1; d_gene: TRBD1; CDR3nt: TGCAGCGTTGTTGGACAGGGGTGGGGTGGCTACACCTTC; CDR3aa: CSVVGQGWGGYTF
j_gene: TRBJ2-1; abundance: NA; v_gene: TRBV18; d_gene: NA; CDR3nt: TGTGCCAGCTCACCCCGACCCGCAGCGAGCTCCTACAATGAGCAGTTCTTC; CDR3aa: CASSPRPAASSYNEQFF
j_gene: TRBJ2-2; abundance: NA; v_gene: TRBV20-1; d_gene: NA; CDR3nt: TGCAGCGCCTGGAGGGGAACCGGGGAGCTGTTTTTT; CDR3aa: CSAWRGTGELFF
j_gene: TRBJ1-5; abundance: NA; v_gene: TRBV19; d_gene: NA; CDR3nt: TGTGCCAGTAGTTATATGGTCGGTCTAACTAATCAGCCCCAGCATTTT; CDR3aa: CASSYMVGLTNQPQHF
j_gene: TRBJ2-3; abundance: NA; v_gene: TRBV4-1; d_gene: TRBD2; CDR3nt: TGCGCCAGCAGCCAAGGCCTTAGCGGGGGGTCGATATTTTTAGATACGCAGTATTTT; CDR3aa: CASSQGLSGGSIFLDTQYF
j_gene: TRBJ2-3; abundance: NA; v_gene: TRBV5-1; d_gene: TRBD1; CDR3nt: TGCGCCAGCAGCGCGGGATGGACAGGGGTGACAGATACGCAGTATTTT; CDR3aa: CASSAGWTGVTDTQYF
j_gene: TRBJ1-2; abundance: NA; v_gene: TRBV6-5; d_gene: NA; CDR3nt: TGTGCCAGCAGTTACTCTCCCCGGTACAGCGCTAACTATGGCTACACCTTC; CDR3aa: CASSYSPRYSANYGYTF
j_gene: TRBJ2-3; abundance: many; v_gene: TRBV6-5; d_gene: NA; CDR3nt: TGTGCCAGCAGTTACTCGGCGTGGCCTAGCGAACCAGATACGCAGTATTTT; CDR3aa: CASSYSAWPSEPDTQYF
j_gene: TRBJ2-5; abundance: NA; v_gene: TRBV11-3; d_gene: NA; CDR3nt: TGTGCCAGCAGCCCCGCCCCAGGGGCTGGAGAGACCCAGTACTTC; CDR3aa: CASSPAPGAGETQYF
j_gene: TRBJ1-2; abundance: few; v_gene: TRBV7-9; d_gene: NA; CDR3nt: TGTGCCAGCAGCCCTCGCTCGGCCGGCTATGGCTACACCTTC; CDR3aa: CASSPRSAGYGYTF